The source of this TCR beta chain is a study of identical twins. One entry per CDR3 protein, called by TCRdb with MiXCR from the 5' RACE reads. The sample lists 410,000 or so distinct CDR3 sequences, less than 20% seen once, with around 10% in the top ten. Study-level points and caveats: With beta out-of-frame sequences, excess sharing by twins was weaker.

Per the germline V gene, CDR1 is SGHRS and CDR2 is YFSETQ. Trimming shortened V by 1 base and J by 0 bases, and 4 bases separated the two germline ends. The CDR3 contains 14 residues. This clonotype was seen many times. The target antigen is unknown. The J gene is TRBJ2-2, the V gene TRBV5-1, with unresolved D. Sequenced sample: naive T cells sorted from blood. The clonotype was recovered from a man aged 50-60 years in good health. CDR3 bases: TGCGCCAGCAGCTTGCCTGCGAACACCGGGGAGCTGTTTTTT. It translates to CASSLPANTGELFF.